A single sample gave rise to the 15 T cell receptor beta chains below, sequenced in a study of regulatory T cells in long-lasting Graves disease. This sample's time point: persistent/refractory GD, antithyroid drugs over 5 years with positive TRAb. From RNA extracted from PBMCs, the TCR library was made. Investigators prepared the TCR beta libraries by applying iRepertoire HTBI primers and Arm-PCR of CDR3 regions. TCRdb re-called the multiplex PCR reads with MiXCR, one entry per CDR3 protein. The sample lists 430,000 or so distinct CDR3 sequences; approximately 22% were seen once. Material: peripheral blood mononuclear cells (PBMCs), obtained when the disease was refractory, from a patient treated with antithyroid drugs. The receptors stem from a female donor with Graves disease.

This chain uses TRBV30 with TRBJ2-5, with a weak D call TRBD1 (5 bases). The CDR3 sequence is 15 residues long. Germline lookup yields CDR1 GTSNPN and CDR2 SVGIG (reference sequence). V lost 1 base and J 4 bases, leaving 16 bases between the germline ends. CDR3 in amino acids: CAWSEWPGKGETQYF. The CDR3 bases are TGTGCCTGGAGTGAATGGCCAGGGAAAGGAGAGACCCAGTACTTC.

This clonotype was recorded at least ten times. The rearrangement uses TRBV28 and TRBJ1-2, with 11 bases identical to TRBD1. CDR3 length: 14 amino acids. The junction had 4 bases not matched to a gene; V was cut back by 3 bases and J by 7 bases. Germline assignment: CDR1 MDHEN and CDR2 SYDVKM. The CDR3 loop reads CASSFLGQGGGYTF. The CDR3 DNA reads TGTGCCAGCAGTTTCTTGGGACAGGGGGGTGGCTACACCTTC.

In the case of this clonotype: A read error may be the cause here, since a much bigger clone is one base away. The rearrangement links TRBV7-3 to TRBJ1-1; D call uncertain. This CDR3 contains 13 residues. CDR1 SGHTA and CDR2 FQGTGA come from the germline V gene. CDR3 DNA sequence: TGTGCCAGCAGCTTTAACCATGGCACTGAAGCTTCCTTT. Its protein product is CASSFNHGTEASF.

This clonotype appeared a few times. The rearrangement links TRBV20-1 to TRBJ2-7; no reliable D call. The CDR3 length is 13 residues. Germline V gives CDR1 DFQATT, CDR2 SNEGSKA (reference sequence). The V end was cut by 0 bases, the J end by 3 bases, with 9 bases between. CDR3 protein: CSARDLGLYEQYF. The CDR3 DNA reads TGCAGTGCTAGAGATCTGGGCCTCTACGAGCAGTACTTC.

V gene TRBV10-3 combines with J gene TRBJ1-1; possibly TRBD1 for D (6 bases). The CDR3 loop spans 15 amino acids. V was clipped by 10 bases and J by 3 bases, with 21 bases between them. Germline assignment: CDR1 ENHRY and CDR2 SYGVKD. CDR3 DNA: TGTGCCACCAAGGGGGTTCAGATTGGGCACACTGAAGCTTTCTTT. It codes for CATKGVQIGHTEAFF.

This clonotype was recorded a few times. The V gene is TRBV30, the J gene TRBJ1-5; 10 bases agree with TRBD1. The CDR3 is 15 amino acids. Germline assignment: CDR1 GTSNPN and CDR2 SVGIG (reference sequence). The J segment lost 1 base and the V segment lost 5 bases, leaving 5 bases of the junction unmatched. The CDR3 reads CAWALGQGSNQPQHF. The CDR3 DNA sequence: TGTGCCTGGGCCCTGGGACAGGGGAGCAATCAGCCCCAGCATTTT. The whole variable domain, filled in from reference TRBV30 and TRBJ1-5, reads SQTIHQWPATLVQPVGSPLSLECTVEGTSNPNLYWYRQAAGRGLQLLFYSVGIGQISSEVPQNLSASRPQDRQFILSSKKLLLSDSGFYLCAWALGQGSNQPQHFGDGTRLSIL.

The chain carries TRBV27 and TRBJ2-1, with 8 bases lining up with TRBD2. The ends lost 5 bases at V and 6 bases at J; junction bases unmatched: 3. The CDR3 is 13 amino acids. Germline V gives CDR1 MNHEY, CDR2 SMNVEV (reference sequence). The CDR3 nucleotides read TGTGCCAGCAGTCACCTAGCGGGCAATGAGCAGTTCTTC. Amino acids: CASSHLAGNEQFF.

The sample holds many counts of this clonotype. The chain carries TRBV5-5 and TRBJ1-2; no clear D gene. V shed 4 bases and J shed 3 bases, with 10 bases lying between them. The CDR3 has 13 amino acids. CDR1 is SGHKS, CDR2 YYEKEE, per germline (reference sequence). CDR3 residues: CASSAGPDYGYTF. The DNA for the CDR3 is TGTGCCAGCAGCGCCGGACCCGACTATGGCTACACCTTC.

This clonotype was seen repeatedly, ten times or more. The chain employs TRBV20-1 and TRBJ2-7; 15 bases match TRBD2. The J segment lost 5 bases and the V segment lost 5 bases, leaving 4 bases of the junction unmatched. Germline V gives CDR1 DFQATT, CDR2 SNEGSKA (reference sequence). The CDR3 length is 14 residues. The CDR3 coding sequence is TGCAGTGCTGAGGGGACTAGCGGGAGGAACGAGCAGTACTTC. It encodes CSAEGTSGRNEQYF.

This clonotype has a handful of counts. This chain connects TRBV28 to TRBJ1-4, with 8 nucleotides matching TRBD1. CDR3 length: 16 residues. With V trimmed by 5 bases and J by 3 bases, 8 bases remained unmatched. CDR1 is MDHEN, CDR2 SYDVKM, per germline. The CDR3 region is CASSPPDRVPNEKLFF. As DNA, the CDR3 is TGTGCCAGCAGTCCCCCGGACAGGGTGCCTAATGAAAAACTGTTTTTT.

This sequence joins TRBV19 and TRBJ2-7; 10 bases map to TRBD2. This CDR3 spans 15 amino acids. From germline, CDR1 is LNHDA and CDR2 SQIVND (reference sequence). Germline trimming cut 10 bases from V and 3 bases from J; bases unmatched to any gene: 12. CDR3 sequence (DNA): TGTGCCACCCGGACTAGCGGAGGCCTCTTCTACGAGCAGTACTTC. It codes for CATRTSGGLFYEQYF.

The chain links TRBV20-1 to TRBJ2-3; no firm D call. The germline V gene encodes CDR1 DFQATT and CDR2 SNEGSKA (reference sequence). CDR3 length: 12 residues. V was clipped by 5 bases and J by 5 bases, with 11 bases between them. DNA of the CDR3: TGCAGTGCTCCGAAAAACGGAGATACGCAGTATTTT. It is translated as CSAPKNGDTQYF.

In this sample, this clonotype turned up many times. This chain joins TRBV6-1 and TRBJ1-1; 8 bases fit TRBD1. The V and J ends lost 4 bases and 2 bases, in that order; junction bases with no gene match: 6. CDR3 size: 15 residues. Per the germline V gene, CDR1 is MNHNS and CDR2 is SASEGT. The DNA of the CDR3 is TGTGCCAGCAGTGCCTTACAGGGGGGAAACACTGAAGCTTTCTTT. The encoded protein is CASSALQGGNTEAFF.

The chain links TRBV28 to TRBJ2-3; possibly TRBD2 for D (5 bases). Trimming removed 3 bases from V and 4 bases from J, with 14 bases in between. This CDR3 is built from 15 residues. The germline CDR1 and CDR2 sequences are MDHEN and SYDVKM. CDR3 region: CASSFPSPRSDTQYF. CDR3 in DNA: TGTGCCAGCAGTTTTCCTAGCCCTCGGTCAGATACGCAGTATTTT. The full variable domain, its missing parts supplied by reference TRBV28 and TRBJ2-3, is DVKVTQSSRYLVKRTGEKVFLECVQDMDHENMFWYRQDPGLGLRLIYFSYDVKMKEKGDIPEGYSVSREKKERFSLILESASTNQTSMYLCASSFPSPRSDTQYFGPGTRLTVL.

The genes are TRBV28 and TRBJ2-1; D is unresolved. The V end lost 3 bases, the J end lost 0 bases, and 9 bases lay between the germline ends. The CDR3 is 15 residues long. The germline gives CDR1 MDHEN, CDR2 SYDVKM. The CDR3 loop reads CASSFSDSSYNEQFF. The CDR3, as DNA: TGTGCCAGCAGTTTCTCGGATAGCTCCTACAATGAGCAGTTCTTC.